Only a few counts were recorded for the clone carrying this TCR beta chain. The sample originates from a study of blood T cell repertoires in COVID-19. As for the study in general: The United States, Italy and Spain provided the acute and convalescent COVID-19 samples.

The CDR3 length is 18 residues. After removal of 5 bases from V and 0 bases from J, the junction contained 7 bases not matched to a gene. The germline V gene has CDR1 ENHRY and CDR2 SYGVKD. The method was immunoSEQ multiplex PCR; TCRdb's version includes in-frame clones alone and lacks a portion of them. The sample shows more than 85,000 clones, 75% to 85% of them seen only once. Source material: peripheral blood. This chain connects TRBV10-3 to TRBJ2-6; 10 positions agree with TRBD1. The origin of this receptor is a woman aged 70-85 years with acute or convalescent COVID-19. The CDR3 DNA reads TGTGCCATCAGTCTCCGGACAGGGGGTAGCTCTGGGGCCAACGTCCTGACTTTC. It yields the protein CAISLRTGGSSGANVLTF.